This T cell receptor (beta chain) was retrieved from a study of control samples from healthy donors and cancer patients. Assay used: immunoSEQ multiplex PCR; TCRdb lists only in-frame clones, some missing. The table includes roughly 100,000 clones, around 89% detected once. The receptor's source is a man aged 60 to 69 with lung cancer. The source material was PBMCs.

The DNA for the CDR3 is TGTGCCAGCAGCTTAAGGGCAACTAATGAAAAACTGTTTTTT. Its translation: CASSLRATNEKLFF. The chain couples TRBV13 to TRBJ1-4; D unclear. The germline CDR1 and CDR2 sequences are PRHDT and FYEKMQ (reference sequence). V was pared by 2 bases and J by 0 bases, with 4 bases between. The CDR3 has 14 amino acids.